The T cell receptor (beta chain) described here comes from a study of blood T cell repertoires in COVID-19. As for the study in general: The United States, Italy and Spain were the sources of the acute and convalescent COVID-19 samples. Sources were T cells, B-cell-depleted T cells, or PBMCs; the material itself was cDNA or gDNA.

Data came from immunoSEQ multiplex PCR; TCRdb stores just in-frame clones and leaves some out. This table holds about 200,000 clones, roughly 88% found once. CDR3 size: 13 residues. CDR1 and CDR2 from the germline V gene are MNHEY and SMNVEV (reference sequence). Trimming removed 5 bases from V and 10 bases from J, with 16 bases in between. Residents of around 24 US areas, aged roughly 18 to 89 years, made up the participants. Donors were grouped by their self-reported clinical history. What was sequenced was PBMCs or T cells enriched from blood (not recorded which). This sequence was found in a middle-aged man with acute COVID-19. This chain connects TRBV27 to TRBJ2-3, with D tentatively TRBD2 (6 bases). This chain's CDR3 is CASSPRREIAQYF. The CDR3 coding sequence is TGTGCCAGCAGTCCAAGACGGGAGATAGCGCAGTATTTT.